Detailed here is one T cell receptor beta chain. Its antigen is unidentified. Trimming stripped 6 bases from V and 0 bases from J, with 5 bases between. The V gene's germline CDR1 is LNHNV and CDR2 YYDKDF (reference sequence). The CDR3 covers 13 residues. Both subsets, CD45RA+ naive and CD45RA-negative memory, were split from the CD4+ cells. The data belong to a study of shared clonotypes between healthy human individuals. Findings of the study overall: Researchers sampled only blood; tissue repertoires likely differ.

Authors' analysis steps: Filtering was not the same, since immunoSEQ gave junction-only sequences without quality scores. Data came from immunoSEQ multiplex PCR; TCRdb stores just in-frame clones and leaves some out. The V and J calls and clone size were taken over from that table, and D and trimming were inferred from the DNA. The table lists around 990,000 clones, approximately 77% of them singletons. Sequenced: memory CD4+ T cells from PBMCs. Noted subset: CD45RA-negative fraction. The J gene is TRBJ2-2, the V gene TRBV15; D ambiguous. This TCR derives from a man younger than 35 in good health. Some clones in this sample may be carry-over from other donors' samples. CDR3 DNA: TGTGCCACCAGGACGCCGAACACCGGGGAGCTGTTTTTT. Translation: CATRTPNTGELFF.